These T cell receptor beta chains were read from a single sample in a study of blood T cell repertoires in COVID-19. This table comes from immunoSEQ multiplex PCR, and its TCRdb copy is limited to in-frame clones, with some not included. The table records fewer than 350,000 clones, 80% to 90% of them present only once. The sequenced material came from PBMCs or T cells enriched from blood (not recorded which). Receptor source: a woman aged 40 to 50 with acute COVID-19. Both conserved end residues are part of each CDR3. D genes are given only for firm matches. Rows may omit the clone size; those that give it use once, few, many or a size class.

v_call	j_call	clone_size	d_call	cdr3_aa	cdr3_nt
TRBV18	TRBJ1-1	once	.	CASSPGGTGNTEAFF	TGTGCCAGCTCACCGGGAGGGACGGGGAACACTGAAGCTTTCTTT
TRBV7-2	TRBJ1-5	.	TRBD1	CASSLGTDRAGSNQPQHF	TGTGCCAGCAGCTTAGGGACTGACAGGGCAGGCAGCAATCAGCCCCAGCATTTT
TRBV21-1	TRBJ2-4	.	.	CASSKELDRAGDIAKNIQYF	TGTGCCAGCAGCAAAGAATTGGACAGAGCCGGGGATATAGCCAAAAACATTCAGTACTTC
TRBV5-8	TRBJ2-1	.	.	CASSLVGGGYLNEQFF	TGTGCCAGCAGCTTGGTAGGGGGAGGGTATCTCAATGAGCAGTTCTTC
TRBV9	TRBJ2-2	.	.	CASSVAAAAGELFF	TGTGCCAGCAGCGTAGCGGCGGCCGCCGGGGAGCTGTTTTTT
TRBV6-2/TRBV6-3	TRBJ2-7	.	TRBD2	CASSYRGAGGEQYF	TGTGCCAGCAGTTACCGGGGGGCGGGAGGAGAGCAGTACTTC
TRBV19	TRBJ1-1	.	.	CASNSWGVNTEAFF	TGTGCCAGTAATAGTTGGGGCGTGAACACTGAAGCTTTCTTT
TRBV3-1/TRBV3-2	TRBJ2-1	.	.	CASSQRGRTYNEQFF	TGTGCCAGCAGCCAACGGGGGAGGACCTACAATGAGCAGTTCTTC
TRBV10-3	TRBJ2-1	.	TRBD2	CAISLKASGGSSYNEQFF	TGTGCCATCAGTCTAAAGGCTAGCGGGGGGAGCTCCTACAATGAGCAGTTCTTC
TRBV9	TRBJ1-6	once	TRBD1	CASSVERRTGTGNSPLHF	TGTGCCAGCAGCGTAGAGCGGAGGACCGGGACAGGGAATTCACCCCTCCACTTT
TRBV24-1	TRBJ2-1	.	.	CATRDSSPSYNEQFF	TGTGCCACCCGCGACTCGTCGCCCTCCTACAATGAGCAGTTCTTC
TRBV18	TRBJ1-1	.	.	CASSPGIGVNTEAFF	TGTGCCAGCTCACCGGGAATCGGGGTAAACACTGAAGCTTTCTTT
TRBV7-2	TRBJ2-3	.	.	CASSLAQGLDTQYF	TGTGCCAGCAGCTTAGCGCAGGGTTTGGATACGCAGTATTTT
TRBV28	TRBJ1-4	.	TRBD1	CASRRPGQGNEKLFF	TGTGCCAGCCGCCGACCGGGACAGGGAAATGAAAAACTGTTTTTT
TRBV4-2	TRBJ2-5	.	TRBD2	CASSQDSLAETQETQYF	TGTGCCAGCAGCCAAGATTCGCTAGCGGAGACCCAAGAGACCCAGTACTTC
TRBV28	TRBJ1-3	.	.	CASSLSSSGNTIYF	TGTGCCAGCAGTTTATCGAGCTCTGGAAACACCATATATTTT
TRBV5-5	TRBJ1-2	.	.	CASSLATGLNYGYTF	TGTGCCAGCAGCTTGGCAACAGGGTTGAACTATGGCTACACCTTC
TRBV9	TRBJ2-1	.	.	CASSIPGSHEQFF	TGTGCCAGCAGCATCCCAGGGTCCCATGAGCAGTTCTTC
TRBV5-8	TRBJ1-4	few	TRBD1	CASSLARDRGFEKLFF	TGTGCCAGCAGCTTGGCCCGGGACAGGGGGTTTGAAAAACTGTTTTTT
TRBV27	TRBJ2-7	.	TRBD2	CASSPGTSGILYEQYF	TGTGCCAGCAGCCCCGGGACTAGCGGGATCCTCTACGAGCAGTACTTC
TRBV5-4	TRBJ1-2	.	.	CASSPIGGTGKDYGYTF	TGTGCCAGCAGCCCTATTGGGGGTACAGGGAAGGACTATGGCTACACCTTC
TRBV7-2	TRBJ2-2	.	TRBD1	CASRPGQGVTGELFF	TGTGCCAGCAGACCGGGACAGGGAGTTACCGGGGAGCTGTTTTTT
TRBV19	TRBJ1-1	.	.	CASSIWQGNAEAFF	TGTGCCAGTAGTATATGGCAGGGAAACGCTGAAGCTTTCTTT
TRBV4-2	TRBJ2-3	once	.	CASSEGSSSTDTQYF	TGTGCCAGCAGCGAGGGTAGTTCTAGCACAGATACGCAGTATTTT
TRBV5-1	TRBJ2-5	.	TRBD1	CASSSRTGGVQETQYF	TGCGCCAGCAGCTCACGGACAGGGGGCGTCCAAGAGACCCAGTACTTC
TRBV3-1/TRBV3-2	TRBJ1-2	.	TRBD1	CASSQTGTGVANYGYTF	TGTGCCAGCAGCCAGACCGGGACAGGGGTCGCTAACTATGGCTACACCTTC
TRBV18	TRBJ1-2	.	TRBD1	CASSPPPGTGGYGYTF	TGTGCCAGCTCACCACCACCCGGGACAGGCGGCTATGGCTACACCTTC
TRBV25-1	TRBJ2-3	once	.	CASSEYKEGRDTQYF	TGTGCCAGCAGTGAATACAAGGAGGGTCGGGATACGCAGTATTTT
TRBV6-5	TRBJ1-2	once	TRBD1	CASSYATGEEGGYTF	TGTGCCAGCAGTTACGCGACAGGGGAGGAGGGTGGCTACACCTTC
TRBV7-2	TRBJ2-3	.	.	CASSLGPRATDTQYF	TGTGCCAGCAGCTTAGGACCCAGGGCCACAGATACGCAGTATTTT
TRBV7-9	TRBJ2-5	.	.	CASSLDTTEETQYF	TGTGCCAGCAGCTTAGACACGACAGAAGAGACCCAGTACTTC
TRBV7-9	TRBJ2-5	.	.	CASSLAQGKETQYF	TGTGCCAGCAGCTTAGCCCAGGGGAAAGAGACCCAGTACTTC
TRBV18	TRBJ1-2	.	.	CASSPNTGNYGYTF	TGTGCCAGCTCACCAAACACAGGGAACTATGGCTACACCTTC
TRBV24-1	TRBJ2-5	.	.	CATSDQRQIQETQYF	TGTGCCACCAGTGATCAACGACAGATTCAAGAGACCCAGTACTTC
TRBV3-1/TRBV3-2	TRBJ2-7	few	TRBD2	CASSPGLTTYTSLYEQYF	TGTGCCAGCAGCCCGGGACTAACAACGTACACCTCCCTTTACGAGCAGTACTTC
TRBV11-2	TRBJ2-3	.	.	CASSLGASPQNTQYF	TGTGCCAGCAGCTTAGGAGCTAGTCCCCAAAATACGCAGTATTTT
TRBV28	TRBJ1-5	.	TRBD1	CASSLTDRGHNQPQHF	TGTGCCAGCAGTTTAACGGACAGGGGCCATAATCAGCCCCAGCATTTT
TRBV14	TRBJ1-2	.	TRBD1	CASSLRQGGGGYTF	TGTGCCAGCAGCCTGCGACAGGGGGGTGGCGGCTACACCTTC
TRBV20-1	TRBJ2-5	once	.	CSARLQETQYF	TGCAGTGCTAGATTACAAGAGACCCAGTACTTC
TRBV10-3	TRBJ1-1	.	.	CAISGVGGTEAFF	TGTGCCATCAGTGGGGTTGGGGGGACTGAAGCTTTCTTT
TRBV6-2/TRBV6-3	TRBJ1-1	.	TRBD1	CASSRGQGALNTEAFF	TGTGCCAGCAGTCGAGGACAGGGGGCGTTGAACACTGAAGCTTTCTTT
TRBV3-1/TRBV3-2	TRBJ1-1	.	TRBD1	CASSQVSRGKAFF	TGTGCCAGCAGCCAAGTAAGCAGGGGGAAAGCTTTCTTT
TRBV2	TRBJ1-1	.	.	CASTSTGGFTEAFF	TGTGCCAGCACCTCAACTGGGGGGTTCACTGAAGCTTTCTTT
TRBV7-9	TRBJ2-1	.	.	CASDSNRVSYNEQFF	TGTGCCAGCGATTCGAACAGGGTCTCCTACAATGAGCAGTTCTTC
TRBV7-9	TRBJ1-4	.	.	CASSPYGRTANEKLFF	TGTGCCAGCAGCCCGTACGGGAGGACGGCTAATGAAAAACTGTTTTTT
TRBV7-8	TRBJ1-2	.	TRBD1	CASSLGQNYGYTF	TGTGCCAGCAGCTTGGGACAGAACTATGGCTACACCTTC
TRBV6-2/TRBV6-3	TRBJ2-7	.	.	CASSSPVSGTHGYEQYF	TGTGCCAGCAGTTCCCCGGTTTCCGGGACTCACGGGTACGAGCAGTACTTC
TRBV3-1/TRBV3-2	TRBJ1-1	.	.	CASSAPLTGVNTEAFF	TGTGCCAGCAGCGCCCCACTAACGGGGGTGAACACTGAAGCTTTCTTT
TRBV9	TRBJ2-3	.	TRBD2	CASSVLAGATDTQYF	TGTGCCAGCAGCGTTTTGGCGGGAGCTACAGATACGCAGTATTTT
TRBV9	TRBJ1-1	.	.	CASSDSQVNTEAFF	TGTGCCAGCAGCGACTCCCAGGTGAACACTGAAGCTTTCTTT
TRBV6-5	TRBJ2-3	once	TRBD1	CASSPRTGNTDTQYF	TGTGCCAGCAGTCCTCGGACAGGGAACACAGATACGCAGTATTTT
TRBV2	TRBJ1-2	.	.	CASSEDLGRTKGGYTF	TGTGCCAGCAGTGAGGATCTAGGGCGAACGAAGGGGGGCTACACCTTC
TRBV5-1	TRBJ2-5	.	.	CATPTDQQGTRQETQYF	TGCGCCACCCCGACCGACCAACAGGGAACGCGACAAGAGACCCAGTACTTC
TRBV4-2	TRBJ1-6	.	.	CASSQVGADNSPLHF	TGTGCCAGCAGCCAAGTGGGGGCGGATAATTCACCCCTCCACTTT